The 24 T cell receptor beta chains listed next were all sequenced from one sample in a study of spatial heterogeneity in lung cancer. The time point was: sample taken at primary tumor resection. Material for sequencing was whole RNA from tumor, nontumor lung or frozen PBMC, left unsorted. MiXCR was run by TCRdb on the 5' RACE reads, yielding one entry per CDR3 protein. The table shows roughly 28,000 distinct CDR3 sequences, with roughly 8% occurring only once. This material consisted of PBMCs, taken at surgery. Receptor source: a female donor with early-stage non-small cell lung cancer.

In its sample, this clonotype was seen many times. CDR3 amino acids: CASSLSRDRQVRGYEQYV. The CDR3 region has the DNA TGTGCCAGCAGTTTAAGCCGGGACAGGCAGGTTAGAGGCTACGAGCAGTACGTC. This sequence joins TRBV6-6 and TRBJ2-7; TRBD1 matches 8 bases. V shed 4 bases, J shed 3 bases, and the junction held 17 bases outside the gene matches. The CDR3 runs 18 residues. Germline lookup yields CDR1 MNHNY and CDR2 SVGAGI (reference sequence).

This clonotype has ten or more counts. The V call is TRBV15, the J call TRBJ1-1, with D hard to call. The CDR3 has 13 residues. The germline V gene encodes CDR1 LNHNV and CDR2 YYDKDF (reference sequence). V lost 5 bases and J lost 0, with 7 bases in between. CDR3 protein: CATSLDMNTEAFF. The CDR3 DNA reads as TGTGCCACCAGCCTGGATATGAACACTGAAGCTTTCTTT.

This clonotype was recorded many times. The chain joins TRBV28 to TRBJ1-6; D might be TRBD1 (5 bases). The CDR3 covers 17 residues. Trimming removed 4 bases at V and 7 bases at J, with 20 bases between. Germline V CDR1 and CDR2: MDHEN, SYDVKM. CDR3 DNA sequence: TGTGCCAGCAGTTACGAGCCCCTGCAGGGAAGGAATTCACCCCTCCACTTT. As protein: CASSYEPLQGRNSPLHF.

The chain links TRBV28 to TRBJ1-5; D not certain. The CDR3 is 15 amino acids. With 4 bases removed from V and 0 bases from J, the gap between germline ends came to 10 bases. Germline CDR1 reads MDHEN; CDR2 reads SYDVKM. The CDR3 bases are TGTGCCAGCAGTTCCGGAGATTATAGCAATCAGCCCCAGCATTTT. Residues: CASSSGDYSNQPQHF.

Details on this clonotype: A read error is possible here, since a much larger clone lies one base away. This rearrangement joins TRBV4-1 to TRBJ2-5; the match to TRBD1 covers 8 bases. Germline CDR1 and CDR2: MGHRA and YSYEKL. The CDR3 runs 16 residues. CDR3 residues: CTSSQQGAERKETQYF. The CDR3, as DNA: TGCACCAGCAGCCAGCAGGGGGCAGAGAGAAAAGAGACCCAGTACTTC.

This clonotype was recorded at least ten times. The chain recombines TRBV10-3 with TRBJ2-2, with D perhaps assigned TRBD1 or TRBD2 (6 bases each). This CDR3 is 14 amino acids long. Trimming removed 10 bases at V and 0 bases at J, with 12 bases between. Germline CDR1 is ENHRY and CDR2 is SYGVKD. The CDR3 here is CATGDSANTGELFF. The CDR3 nucleotides are TGTGCCACAGGGGACTCCGCGAACACCGGGGAGCTGTTTTTT.

This clonotype showed up many times. The genes are TRBV28 and TRBJ2-1; 9 bases map to TRBD2. This CDR3 is built from 13 residues. With 10 bases clipped from V and 0 bases from J, the junction kept 1 base outside the gene matches. Germline CDR1 reads MDHEN; CDR2 reads SYDVKM. The CDR3 region is CATTSGSYNEQFF. CDR3 bases: TGTGCCACGACTAGCGGCTCCTACAATGAGCAGTTCTTC.

This clonotype was counted ten times or more. J is TRBJ1-1 and V is TRBV5-1; weak D call: TRBD1 (5 bases). This CDR3 is built from 15 residues. The V gene's germline CDR1 is SGHRS and CDR2 YFSETQ. V was clipped by 3 bases and J by 3 bases, with 15 bases between them. The CDR3 DNA reads as TGCGCCAGCAGCTCAGCCGTGGGGGGAGACACTGAAGCTTTCTTT. Translation: CASSSAVGGDTEAFF.

The chain links TRBV7-2 to TRBJ2-3, with TRBD1 matching over 8 bases. Losses at the gene ends were 1 base for V and 5 bases for J; bases not matched to a gene: 8. This CDR3 comprises 16 residues. Germline V gene sequence: CDR1 SGHTA, CDR2 FQGNSA. The CDR3 DNA reads TGTGCCAGCAGCTTAGGCCCGGACAGGGCGGGAGATACGCAGTATTTT. Protein: CASSLGPDRAGDTQYF.

This clonotype was observed a handful of times. The chain's CDR3 is CASSLGPAWLFF. The CDR3 bases are TGTGCCAGTAGTCTCGGACCGGCTTGGCTGTTTTTT. The genes are TRBV19 and TRBJ2-2; no clear D. Trimming cost V 5 bases and J 13 bases, with 14 bases left between them. The CDR3 runs to 12 residues. Germline CDR1 is LNHDA and CDR2 is SQIVND (reference sequence).

This clonotype has ten or more counts. V gene TRBV7-8 combines with J gene TRBJ2-3; D uncertain. Trimming shortened V by 7 bases and J by 0 bases, and 2 bases separated the two germline ends. Germline lookup yields CDR1 SGHVS and CDR2 FQNEAQ. CDR3 length: 11 amino acids. The chain's CDR3 is CASKSTDTQYF. The CDR3 DNA follows: TGTGCCAGCAAAAGCACAGATACGCAGTATTTT.

This clonotype has ten or more counts. The V gene is TRBV6-5, the J gene TRBJ2-3; D perhaps matches TRBD1 (7 bases). Trimming pared 4 bases from V and 2 bases from J, leaving 13 bases between. The CDR3 totals 15 residues. Germline values: CDR1 MNHEY, CDR2 SVGAGI. The CDR3 DNA sequence: TGTGCCAGCAGTTCCGACAGGGAGGTCACAGATACGCAGTATTTT. Translated, it gives CASSSDREVTDTQYF.

In its sample, this clonotype was seen many times. This chain links TRBV2 with TRBJ2-5, with 14 bases that match TRBD2. J was trimmed by 6 bases and V by 4 bases; bases with no gene match: 4. This CDR3 has 15 amino acids. CDR1 SNHLY and CDR2 FYNNEI come from the germline V gene. CDR3 nucleotide sequence: TGTGCCAGCAGTGTGACTAGCGGGAGGGACAAGACCCAGTACTTC. Residues: CASSVTSGRDKTQYF.

At least ten counts were recorded for this clonotype. The chain uses TRBV2 and TRBJ2-1; 10 bases match TRBD2. The CDR3 runs 15 residues. CDR1 SNHLY and CDR2 FYNNEI come from the germline V gene. The ends lost 6 bases at V and 7 bases at J; junction bases unmatched: 9. CDR3 sequence: CASSGLAARTNEQFF. The CDR3 DNA sequence: TGTGCCAGCAGCGGACTAGCGGCTAGGACGAATGAGCAGTTCTTC.

The sample holds a few counts of this clonotype. V usage is TRBV2 and J usage is TRBJ2-7; 8 bases fit TRBD2. Germline V CDR1 and CDR2: SNHLY, FYNNEI. Losses at the gene ends were 5 bases for V and 0 bases for J; bases not matched to a gene: 12. CDR3 length equals 17 residues. This CDR3 is CASSLLAGRTHSYEQYV. CDR3 bases: TGTGCCAGCAGTCTTTTAGCGGGACGAACCCACTCCTACGAGCAGTACGTC.

The rearrangement links TRBV15 to TRBJ1-5, with 8 bases aligning to TRBD1. The CDR3 loop spans 14 amino acids. J lost 6 bases, V lost 1 base, and 2 bases had no gene match. The V gene's germline CDR1 is LNHNV and CDR2 YYDKDF (reference sequence). The CDR3 here is CATSRAGGSQPQHF. In DNA form, the CDR3 reads TGTGCCACCAGCAGAGCAGGGGGCAGTCAGCCCCAGCATTTT.

This clonotype has just a few counts. The rearrangement links TRBV11-2 to TRBJ2-3, with D perhaps assigned TRBD1 or TRBD2 (5 bases each). Per the germline V gene, CDR1 is SGHAT and CDR2 is FQNNGV. Between the trimmed V and J ends, which lost 4 bases and 4 bases, there was a span of 18 bases. The CDR3 covers 16 residues. CDR3 sequence reads: CASSSTAPGRPDTQYF. The CDR3, as DNA: TGTGCCAGCAGCTCGACGGCCCCGGGACGGCCAGATACGCAGTATTTT.

This clonotype was seen ten or more times. The rearrangement joins TRBV3-1 to TRBJ1-1; D remains unclear. Germline V lookup: CDR1 LGHDT, CDR2 YNNKEL (reference sequence). V was pared by 4 bases and J by 1 base, with 10 bases between. The CDR3 has 14 amino acids. CDR3 DNA sequence: TGTGCCAGCAGCCCTCAAAATTCGAACACTGAAGCTTTCTTT. Its translation is CASSPQNSNTEAFF. Full variable domain (outside the CDR3, taken from reference TRBV3-1 and TRBJ1-1): DTAVSQTPKYLVTQMGNDKSIKCEQNLGHDTMYWYKQDSKKFLKIMFSYNNKELIINETVPNRFSPKSPDKAHLNLHINSLELGDSAVYFCASSPQNSNTEAFFGQGTRLTVV.

This chain uses TRBV6-6 with TRBJ2-7; D perhaps matches TRBD1 (6 bases). Germline CDR1 reads MNHNY; CDR2 reads SVGAGI (reference sequence). The CDR3 loop spans 14 amino acids. V lost 5 bases and J lost 2, with 13 bases in between. The CDR3 DNA sequence: TGTGCCAGCAGTCCCGGGACAAGAACCTACGAGCAGTACTTC. Its protein product is CASSPGTRTYEQYF.

In this sample, this clonotype turned up many times. The chain carries TRBV7-9 and TRBJ2-4, with D perhaps matching TRBD2 (6 bases). The CDR3 is 14 amino acids. Looked up from germline, CDR1 is SEHNR and CDR2 is FQNEAQ (reference sequence). Trimming pared 2 bases from V and 8 bases from J, leaving 13 bases between. The CDR3 DNA follows: TGTGCCAGCAGCTTATCGGGCGGAGGGGACATTCAGTACTTC. Translating gives CASSLSGGGDIQYF.

The chain links TRBV6-1 to TRBJ2-7; 12 bases are shared with TRBD2. V gave up 4 bases and J gave up 6 bases; unmatched junction bases: 10. Germline values: CDR1 MNHNS, CDR2 SASEGT. CDR3 length equals 16 residues. In DNA form, the CDR3 reads TGTGCCAGCAGTGTCCAGACTAGCGGGAGATTTTTCGAGCAGTACTTC. Its translation is CASSVQTSGRFFEQYF.

This clonotype was counted at least ten times. This chain uses TRBV5-1 with TRBJ2-7; TRBD1 is a possible D gene (5 bases). Trimming cost V 3 bases and J 2 bases, with 15 bases left between them. The germline V gene encodes CDR1 SGHRS and CDR2 YFSETQ. CDR3 size: 15 residues. CDR3 in DNA: TGCGCCAGCAGCTCCTATCAGGGTGGGACCTACGAGCAGTACTTC. The encoded protein is CASSSYQGGTYEQYF. Full variable domain (remainder filled in from reference TRBV5-1 and TRBJ2-7): KAGVTQTPRYLIKTRGQQVTLSCSPISGHRSVSWYQQTPGQGLQFLFEYFSETQRNKGNFPGRFSGRQFSNSRSEMNVSTLELGDSALYLCASSSYQGGTYEQYFGPGTRLTVT.

J is TRBJ1-2 and V is TRBV19; TRBD1 matches at 8 bases. V shed 5 bases and J 0 bases; nucleotides not matched to a gene: 5. Germline CDR1 and CDR2: LNHDA and SQIVND (reference sequence). CDR3 size: 15 residues. The CDR3: CASSWDRFANYGYTF. DNA of the CDR3: TGTGCCAGTAGTTGGGACAGGTTCGCTAACTATGGCTACACCTTC. Full variable domain (rest looked up from reference TRBV19 and TRBJ1-2): DGGITQSPKYLFRKEGQNVTLSCEQNLNHDAMYWYRQDPGQGLRLIYYSQIVNDFQKGDIAEGYSVSREKKESFPLTVTSAQKNPTAFYLCASSWDRFANYGYTFGSGTRLTVV.

In this sample, this clonotype turned up many times. The V call is TRBV28, the J call TRBJ2-1; 8 bases line up with TRBD2. J gave up 10 bases and V 5 bases, and 7 bases lay outside the gene matches. CDR1 is MDHEN, CDR2 SYDVKM, per germline. This CDR3 has 13 amino acids. CDR3 in amino acids: CASSIRLALEQFF. The CDR3 region has the DNA TGTGCCAGCAGTATAAGACTAGCGTTAGAGCAGTTCTTC.